The rows below give T cell receptor beta chains drawn from one sample of a study of T cells in Graves' hyperthyroidism and ophthalmopathy. TCRdb reprocessed the multiplex PCR reads with MiXCR, giving one entry per CDR3 protein. The profile shows some 770,000 distinct CDR3 sequences, about a sixth of them singletons. Sequencing was performed on blood. The origin of the receptors is a man aged 18 to 30 with Graves' hyperthyroidism. CDR3s include the opening cysteine and the closing phenylalanine or tryptophan. D genes are given only for firm matches. A row's size may be missing; if present it is once, few, many or a size class.

few | TRBD2 | TRBJ2-2 | TRBV7-2 | TGTGCCAGCAGCTTAAGAGTGGCTAGCGGGAGAAGCGGGGAGCTGTTTTTT | CASSLRVASGRSGELFF
many | TRBD1 | TRBJ2-3 | TRBV20-1 | TGCAGTGCTAGAAAGGGACAGAGCACAGATACGCAGTATTTT | CSARKGQSTDTQYF
few | TRBD2 | TRBJ2-7 | TRBV4-3 | TGCGCCAGCAGCCAAGGAGCGGGAGAGGCTTACGAGCAGTACTTC | CASSQGAGEAYEQYF
few | . | TRBJ1-5 | TRBV19 | TGTGCCAGTAGTATAGAAGGAGTGGGTAGCAATCAGCCCCAGCATTTT | CASSIEGVGSNQPQHF
many | TRBD2 | TRBJ2-5 | TRBV20-1 | TGCAGTGCCCACAGGACTAGCCGGGAGACCCAGTACTTC | CSAHRTSRETQYF
. | TRBD2 | TRBJ2-5 | TRBV5-4 | TGTGCCAGCAGCTATCCGACTAGCGGGAGGGCGGAGACCCAGTACTTC | CASSYPTSGRAETQYF
few | . | TRBJ2-2 | TRBV28 | TGTGCCAGCAGTTCCCGAGACAGGTTCACCGGGGAGCTGTTTTTT | CASSSRDRFTGELFF
many | . | TRBJ1-2 | TRBV27 | TGTGCCAGCAGTTCCCTCGGACGGGACGAGAGCTATGGCTACACCTTC | CASSSLGRDESYGYTF
many | . | TRBJ2-5 | TRBV2 | TGTGCCAGCAGTGGTCTGGTGCAGGAGACCCAGTACTTC | CASSGLVQETQYF
many | . | TRBJ2-3 | TRBV20-1 | TGCAGTGCTAGAGTCCGGGCATCTAGCACAGATACGCAGTATTTT | CSARVRASSTDTQYF
. | . | TRBJ2-1 | TRBV7-2 | TGTGCCAGCAGCTCCGAGGGCTGGAATGAGCAGTTCTTC | CASSSEGWNEQFF
many | . | TRBJ1-5 | TRBV12-3/TRBV12-4 | TGTGCCAGCAGTTTGTTCGGCAATCAGCCCCAGCATTTT | CASSLFGNQPQHF
few | . | TRBJ2-7 | TRBV30 | TGTGCCTGGAGTAGGGGGGCGTTCTCCTACGAGCAGTACTTC | CAWSRGAFSYEQYF